Below are 9 T cell receptor beta chains sequenced from a single sample in a study of technical replicates of blood from several donors. Sequencing used immunoSEQ multiplex PCR; TCRdb keeps in-frame clones, though not all of them. The sample consists of approximately 92,000 clones, roughly 95% of them appearing once. The sample consisted of T cells isolated from PBMCs. All receptors come from a human donor in good health.

The table lists this clone with a count of one. The rearrangement uses TRBV9 and TRBJ1-5; D is perhaps TRBD1 (5 bases). The V gene's germline CDR1 is SGDLS and CDR2 YYNGEE. This CDR3 has 14 residues. V dropped 2 bases and J dropped 4 bases, with 10 bases sitting between them. The CDR3 sequence: CASSVAGFNQPQHF. The DNA of the CDR3 is TGTGCCAGCAGCGTGGCAGGGTTTAATCAGCCCCAGCATTTT.

The J gene is TRBJ2-1, the V gene TRBV6-1; D may be TRBD2 (6 bases). The V and J ends lost 6 bases and 3 bases respectively, with 12 bases between them. This CDR3 has 14 amino acids. The V gene's germline CDR1 is MNHNS and CDR2 SASEGT. CDR3 nucleotides: TGTGCCAGCAGACCGGGAGTCGGCTACAATGAGCAGTTCTTC. The encoded protein is CASRPGVGYNEQFF.

This chain joins TRBV6-6 and TRBJ1-4; D is unresolved. This CDR3 contains 16 residues. The V and J ends lost 7 bases and 0 bases respectively, with 15 bases between them. The germline CDR1 and CDR2 sequences are MNHNY and SVGAGI (reference sequence). The CDR3 is CASTSGGITTNEKLFF. The CDR3 bases are TGTGCCAGCACCTCGGGAGGAATAACAACTAATGAAAAACTGTTTTTT.

The V call is TRBV27, the J call TRBJ2-7; weak D call: TRBD1 (6 bases). V lost 2 bases and J 7 bases, leaving 9 bases between the germline ends. Germline V gives CDR1 MNHEY, CDR2 SMNVEV (reference sequence). The CDR3 spans 12 residues. CDR3 DNA sequence: TGTGCCAGCAGTTTAATAGGGGGTGAGCAGTACTTC. Its protein product is CASSLIGGEQYF.

This clone was picked up a small number of times. This chain joins TRBV9 and TRBJ1-1; a weak D match, TRBD1 (6 bases). The V gene's germline CDR1 is SGDLS and CDR2 YYNGEE. V was pared by 0 bases and J by 3 bases, with 12 bases between. This CDR3 has 15 residues. The CDR3: CASSVGSGAYTEAFF. The CDR3 DNA is TGTGCCAGCAGCGTAGGATCAGGGGCGTACACTGAAGCTTTCTTT. Looking up the rest from reference TRBV9 and TRBJ1-1 gives the full variable domain: DSGVTQTPKHLITATGQRVTLRCSPRSGDLSVYWYQQSLDQGLQFLIQYYNGEERAKGNILERFSAQQFPDLHSELNLSSLELGDSALYFCASSVGSGAYTEAFFGQGTRLTVV.

This clone was recorded once. CDR3 in DNA: TGTGCCAGCAGCTACCGCGGACAGCGAGCGAACACTGAAGCTTTCTTT. Amino acid sequence: CASSYRGQRANTEAFF. The chain links TRBV7-9 to TRBJ1-1; D might be TRBD1 (6 bases). Trimming stripped 4 bases from V and 1 base from J, with 16 bases between. The CDR3 length is 16 residues. Germline V CDR1 and CDR2: SEHNR, FQNEAQ (reference sequence).

The J gene is TRBJ1-2, the V gene TRBV6-5; 9 bases match TRBD1. The CDR3 sequence is 15 residues long. Germline CDR1 MNHEY, CDR2 SVGAGI. The trim removed 5 bases at V and 4 bases at J, leaving 8 bases unmatched. The CDR3 DNA is TGTGCCAGCAGTCCCTACAGGGGGCACACCTATGGCTACACCTTC. Translating gives CASSPYRGHTYGYTF.

The genes are TRBV28 and TRBJ2-1; 8 bases are shared with TRBD2. CDR1 is MDHEN, CDR2 SYDVKM, per germline. CDR3 length equals 16 residues. The junction had 7 bases not matched to a gene; V was cut back by 6 bases and J by 0 bases. The CDR3 bases are TGTGCCAGCAGCCGAATAGCGGGGCACTCCTACAATGAGCAGTTCTTC. Translation gives CASSRIAGHSYNEQFF.

This rearrangement joins TRBV6-6 to TRBJ2-7; 9 nucleotides match TRBD1. The V gene end was trimmed by 2 bases and the J gene end by 1 base; junction bases not matched to a gene: 6. Germline CDR1 reads MNHNY; CDR2 reads SVGAGI (reference sequence). The CDR3 is 16 residues long. The CDR3 nucleotides are TGTGCCAGCAGTTACAGTCCAGGGACAGGGTCCTACGAGCAGTACTTC. Protein product: CASSYSPGTGSYEQYF.